The 18 T cell receptor beta chains below all came from one sample that was sequenced in a study of PD-1 blockade in classical Hodgkin lymphoma. Measured with immunoSEQ multiplex PCR; TCRdb has only the in-frame clones, and not every one. In the table there are 30,000 or so clones, 86% of which are singletons. Noted time point: cycle 4 day 1 (C4D1), after less than 7 weeks of nivolumab. The patients all showed relapse after autologous stem cell transplantation, while their brentuximab vedotin exposure varied. Starting with thawed PBMCs, CD4+ T cells were purified by magnetic negative selection. This material consisted of CD4+ T cells from blood, taken before the fourth cycle of nivolumab. The receptors stem from a human donor with classical Hodgkin lymphoma.

This chain connects TRBV11-2 to TRBJ1-3; TRBD1 matches at 11 bases. This CDR3 region has 16 residues. The junction had 9 bases not matched to a gene; V was cut back by 5 bases and J by 6 bases. Germline V lookup: CDR1 SGHAT, CDR2 FQNNGV. The CDR3 DNA reads TGTGCCAGCAGCCCCCTCTCCGGACAGGGGGCAAACACCATATATTTT. This encodes CASSPLSGQGANTIYF.

The V and J genes are TRBV6-6 and TRBJ2-2; 7 bases agree with TRBD2. J was trimmed by 7 bases and V by 5 bases; bases with no gene match: 10. Germline CDR1 reads MNHNY; CDR2 reads SVGAGI (reference sequence). This CDR3 spans 15 amino acids. CDR3 in amino acids: CASSQRLAAIGELFF. CDR3 DNA: TGTGCCAGCAGTCAAAGACTAGCCGCCATCGGGGAGCTGTTTTTT.

The chain couples TRBV28 to TRBJ1-2; perhaps TRBD1 as D (6 bases). The germline V gene has CDR1 MDHEN and CDR2 SYDVKM. This CDR3 contains 16 residues. The ends were cut back, 3 bases at V and 2 bases at J, with 16 bases in the middle. The CDR3 coding sequence is TGTGCCAGCAGTTTGACGGCCACCACAGGGAACTATGGCTACACCTTC. Translating gives CASSLTATTGNYGYTF.

The chain is built from TRBV30 and TRBJ1-6; possible D gene TRBD1, 6 bases. Looked up from germline, CDR1 is GTSNPN and CDR2 is SVGIG (reference sequence). The ends were cut back, 3 bases at V and 6 bases at J, with 15 bases in the middle. This CDR3 is 15 amino acids long. The chain's CDR3 is CAWRSFGGGNSPLHF. The CDR3 bases are TGTGCCTGGAGGAGCTTTGGGGGCGGTAATTCACCCCTCCACTTT. Filled out from reference TRBV30 and TRBJ1-6, the complete variable domain reads SQTIHQWPATLVQPVGSPLSLECTVEGTSNPNLYWYRQAAGRGLQLLFYSVGIGQISSEVPQNLSASRPQDRQFILSSKKLLLSDSGFYLCAWRSFGGGNSPLHFGNGTRLTVT.

V is TRBV5-5 and J is TRBJ2-7; D gene ambiguous. In germline, CDR1 is SGHKS, CDR2 YYEKEE (reference sequence). CDR3 length: 16 amino acids. V shed 4 bases and J shed 6 bases, with 23 bases lying between them. In nucleotides, the CDR3 is TGTGCCAGCAGCGCCGGGTCTGGTGGCCGGATGGGCGAGCAGTACTTC. Protein: CASSAGSGGRMGEQYF.

The V and J genes are TRBV7-9 and TRBJ2-1; D perhaps matches TRBD2 (5 bases). CDR1 is SEHNR, CDR2 FQNEAQ, per germline (reference sequence). V was clipped by 5 bases and J by 9 bases, with 14 bases between them. CDR3 length equals 13 residues. The CDR3 DNA follows: TGTGCCAGCAGCCTCATAGCTGAGGGTGAGCAGTTCTTC. Translating gives CASSLIAEGEQFF.

This chain joins TRBV6-5 and TRBJ2-7, with D unclear. The germline gives CDR1 MNHEY, CDR2 SVGAGI. The CDR3 consists of 16 residues. The germline V and J ends were trimmed by 0 bases and 0 bases, with 12 bases remaining between them. CDR3 region: CASSYSRSTGSYEQYF. The CDR3 DNA reads as TGTGCCAGCAGTTACTCCCGGAGTACCGGCTCCTACGAGCAGTACTTC.

The V gene is TRBV28, the J gene TRBJ2-7; TRBD1 matches 7 bases. Germline V gene sequence: CDR1 MDHEN, CDR2 SYDVKM. J lost 2 bases, V lost 6 bases, and 7 bases had no gene match. The CDR3 runs 14 residues. The CDR3 bases are TGTGCCAGCAGAAGACAGGGACCTCCCTACGAGCAGTACTTC. This gives the protein CASRRQGPPYEQYF.

This chain connects TRBV2 to TRBJ1-2, with D possibly being TRBD1 (5 bases). This CDR3 is 15 amino acids long. The V gene lost 2 bases and the J gene lost 0 bases, with 10 bases spanning the gap. Per germline, CDR1 SNHLY and CDR2 FYNNEI. Here the CDR3 DNA reads TGTGCCAGCAGTGAAATCACGACAGCTAACTATGGCTACACCTTC. It codes for CASSEITTANYGYTF. Looking up the rest from reference TRBV2 and TRBJ1-2 gives the full variable domain: EPEVTQTPSHQVTQMGQEVILRCVPISNHLYFYWYRQILGQKVEFLVSFYNNEISEKSEIFDDQFSVERPDGSNFTLKIRSTKLEDSAMYFCASSEITTANYGYTFGSGTRLTVV.

This clone was seen a single time. V is TRBV7-3 and J is TRBJ2-2, with D unclear. Between the trimmed V and J ends, which lost 5 bases and 5 bases, there was a span of 9 bases. CDR1 is SGHTA and CDR2 is FQGTGA in the germline V gene. The CDR3 consists of 13 residues. CDR3 region: CASSPALTGELFF. DNA for the CDR3: TGTGCCAGCAGCCCGGCATTAACCGGGGAGCTGTTTTTT. Supplemented by reference TRBV7-3 and TRBJ2-2, the full variable domain reads GAGVSQTPSNKVTEKGKYVELRCDPISGHTALYWYRQSLGQGPEFLIYFQGTGAADDSGLPNDRFFAVRPEGSVSTLKIQRTERGDSAVYLCASSPALTGELFFGEGSRLTVL.

The sample holds one count of this clone. The V call is TRBV9, the J call TRBJ2-5; TRBD2 agrees at 11 bases. The junction had 6 bases not matched to a gene; V was cut back by 4 bases and J by 1 base. The germline gives CDR1 SGDLS, CDR2 YYNGEE. The CDR3 length is 16 residues. CDR3 loop: CASSPGTSGPQETQYF. The CDR3 DNA is TGTGCCAGCAGCCCCGGGACTAGCGGACCCCAAGAGACCCAGTACTTC.

The sample holds a few counts of this clone. The CDR3 loop reads CATTVADGYTF. The CDR3 nucleotides read TGTGCCACCACGGTAGCTGATGGCTACACCTTC. This chain connects TRBV19 to TRBJ1-2; D remains unclear. The CDR3 has 11 amino acids. V lost 10 bases, J lost 6 bases, and 12 bases lay in between. Germline V gene lookup returns CDR1 LNHDA and CDR2 SQIVND (reference sequence).

The chain recombines TRBV15 with TRBJ2-7; 10 bases map to TRBD1. Germline CDR1 reads LNHNV; CDR2 reads YYDKDF (reference sequence). CDR3 size: 14 residues. V was clipped by 8 bases and J by 2 bases; unmatched bases: 6. The CDR3 sequence is CATRRDRGTYEQYF. The DNA for the CDR3 is TGTGCCACCCGGCGGGACAGGGGCACCTACGAGCAGTACTTC.

V usage is TRBV27 and J usage is TRBJ1-1, with D possibly matching TRBD1 (5 bases). The V gene lost 2 bases and the J gene lost 4 bases, with 11 bases spanning the gap. CDR3 length: 14 residues. CDR1 is MNHEY, CDR2 SMNVEV, per germline (reference sequence). The CDR3 DNA is TGTGCCAGCAGTTTAACCCCTAGGGGCACTGAAGCTTTCTTT. Its translation: CASSLTPRGTEAFF.

The chain carries TRBV10-3 and TRBJ2-5; TRBD2 might be the D (6 bases). Germline values: CDR1 ENHRY, CDR2 SYGVKD. This CDR3 spans 13 amino acids. With 2 bases removed from V and 3 bases from J, the gap between germline ends came to 7 bases. The CDR3 here is CAISEGRKETQYF. CDR3 in DNA: TGTGCCATCAGTGAGGGGAGGAAAGAGACCCAGTACTTC.

There are a few counts of this clone. The chain uses TRBV5-4 and TRBJ1-5; D remains unclear. Trimming cost V 6 bases and J 5 bases, with 24 bases left between them. This CDR3 is built from 17 residues. The germline V gene encodes CDR1 SGHNT and CDR2 YYREEE (reference sequence). The CDR3 region is CASIVTLRELLDQPQHF. The CDR3 DNA reads TGTGCCAGCATCGTAACGCTCCGGGAGCTCCTGGATCAGCCCCAGCATTTT.

CDR3 protein: CASRGTGNQPQHF. The CDR3 nucleotides read TGTGCCAGTAGGGGCACGGGCAATCAGCCCCAGCATTTT. The gene calls are TRBV19 and TRBJ1-5; D remains ambiguous. Germline V gene sequence: CDR1 LNHDA, CDR2 SQIVND (reference sequence). Trimming cost V 6 bases and J 2 bases, with 8 bases left between them. The CDR3 loop spans 13 amino acids.

The gene calls are TRBV10-2 and TRBJ2-1, with 16 bases fitting TRBD2. This CDR3 is 20 amino acids long. CDR1 and CDR2 from the germline V gene are WSHSY and SAAADI. V was pared by 8 bases and J by 1 base, with 14 bases of the junction left unmatched. Written as DNA, the CDR3 is TGCGCCAGCCTTAGAGTGTTGGGACTAGCGGGAGGGGTATCCTACAATGAGCAGTTCTTC. Amino acids: CASLRVLGLAGGVSYNEQFF.